This T cell receptor beta chain was profiled in a study of human T cells and chemical hapten exposure. Study-wide background: Patch testing placed 0.01% DPC on the upper back, with readings at 6 days.

J was trimmed by 5 bases and V by 5 bases; bases with no gene match: 12. Per the germline V gene, CDR1 is LGHDT and CDR2 is YNNKEL (reference sequence). There are 16 residues in the CDR3. Authors' data handling: From around 20,000 to 690,000 TCRs were found per sample, with a median of 95,638. TCRdb reanalysed the RACE reads using MiXCR and keeps one entry per CDR3 protein. TCRdb assigned the V and J calls; the authors' analysis was not used. The sample lists 340,000 or so distinct CDR3 sequences, approximately 6.3% occurring once. This clonotype was observed a handful of times. Time point reported: patch test 1, 2 weeks after DPC sensitization. Treatment described: therapeutic diphenylcyclopropenone sensitization with weekly scalp DPC.

This specimen consisted of whole blood, obtained in connection with sensitization to the hapten diphenylcyclopropenone (DPC). V usage is TRBV3-1 and J usage is TRBJ1-1, with 9 positions matching TRBD1. This TCR derives from a woman between 18 and 29 years old with alopecia areata. Some clones in this sample may be carry-over from other donors' samples. The CDR3 here is CASSFQTGQGRTEAFF. In DNA, the CDR3 is TGTGCCAGCAGCTTCCAAACCGGACAGGGGCGGACTGAAGCTTTCTTT.